Listed below are T cell receptor beta chains from one sample, sequenced in a study of OX40 agonist ivuxolimab in advanced cancers. The table came from immunoSEQ multiplex PCR; TCRdb's copy has only in-frame clones and leaves some out. The sample carries tens of thousands of clones, approximately 80% recorded once. This specimen was CD4+ or CD8+ T cells sorted from blood, taken in a trial of the OX40 agonist ivuxolimab. The receptors derive from an adult with an advanced solid tumor such as melanoma, head and neck, liver or kidney cancer. CDR3s include the opening cysteine and the closing phenylalanine or tryptophan. Each record gives: J gene, clone size, V gene, CDR3 length, D gene, CDR3 protein, CDR3 DNA. The D gene is left open where the match is weak. Only part of the rows carry a size: once, few, many, or a class if the clone is expanded.

j_gene: TRBJ2-1
abundance: NA
v_gene: TRBV30
len: 16
d_gene: TRBD2
CDR3aa: CAWSIGTSGRYNEQFF
CDR3nt: TGTGCCTGGAGTATCGGGACTAGCGGGAGGTACAATGAGCAGTTCTTC

j_gene: TRBJ2-7
abundance: NA
v_gene: TRBV5-1
len: 15
d_gene: TRBD2
CDR3aa: CASSFLASGGYEQYF
CDR3nt: TGCGCCAGCAGCTTTTTGGCTAGCGGGGGATACGAGCAGTACTTC

j_gene: TRBJ2-3
abundance: NA
v_gene: TRBV28
len: 12
d_gene: NA
CDR3aa: CAPYRGGDTQYF
CDR3nt: TGTGCCCCCTACAGGGGGGGGGATACGCAGTATTTT

j_gene: TRBJ1-2
abundance: few
v_gene: TRBV19
len: 12
d_gene: NA
CDR3aa: CASSITGYGYTF
CDR3nt: TGTGCCAGTAGTATTACAGGATATGGCTACACCTTC

j_gene: TRBJ2-3
abundance: NA
v_gene: TRBV9
len: 13
d_gene: NA
CDR3aa: CASSVAGTDTQYF
CDR3nt: TGTGCCAGCAGCGTAGCTGGCACAGATACGCAGTATTTT

j_gene: TRBJ2-3
abundance: NA
v_gene: TRBV11-2
len: 19
d_gene: NA
CDR3aa: CASSKDGFGGGTSTDTQYF
CDR3nt: TGTGCCAGCAGCAAAGATGGGTTCGGCGGCGGGACCAGCACAGATACGCAGTATTTT

j_gene: TRBJ1-5
abundance: few
v_gene: TRBV27
len: 15
d_gene: NA
CDR3aa: CASSPSGQYNQPQHF
CDR3nt: TGTGCCAGCAGCCCGTCGGGGCAATACAATCAGCCCCAGCATTTT

j_gene: TRBJ2-1
abundance: NA
v_gene: TRBV5-5
len: 14
d_gene: NA
CDR3aa: CASSLAGWGYEQFF
CDR3nt: TGTGCCAGCAGCTTGGCGGGATGGGGTTATGAGCAGTTCTTC

j_gene: TRBJ1-2
abundance: once
v_gene: TRBV13
len: 14
d_gene: NA
CDR3aa: CASSLNPAVAGYTF
CDR3nt: TGTGCCAGCAGCTTAAACCCGGCGGTGGCTGGCTACACCTTC

j_gene: TRBJ2-5
abundance: NA
v_gene: TRBV5-1
len: 14
d_gene: NA
CDR3aa: CASSSNNFLETQYF
CDR3nt: TGCGCCAGCAGTAGCAACAATTTCTTGGAGACCCAGTACTTC

j_gene: TRBJ2-7
abundance: once
v_gene: TRBV7-9
len: 15
d_gene: TRBD2
CDR3aa: CASSLSASGRNEQYF
CDR3nt: TGTGCCAGCAGCTTGTCGGCTAGCGGGAGGAACGAGCAGTACTTC

j_gene: TRBJ1-3
abundance: NA
v_gene: TRBV5-1
len: 14
d_gene: NA
CDR3aa: CASSLDRFGNTIYF
CDR3nt: TGTGCCAGCAGCTTGGACCGGTTTGGAAACACCATATATTTT

j_gene: TRBJ2-1
abundance: NA
v_gene: TRBV2
len: 14
d_gene: NA
CDR3aa: CASGPRVAYNEQFF
CDR3nt: TGTGCCAGCGGACCCAGGGTGGCCTACAATGAGCAGTTCTTC

j_gene: TRBJ2-1
abundance: NA
v_gene: TRBV6-6
len: 14
d_gene: TRBD1
CDR3aa: CASRMTGINNEQFF
CDR3nt: TGTGCCAGCAGGATGACAGGGATAAACAATGAGCAGTTCTTC

j_gene: TRBJ2-5
abundance: NA
v_gene: TRBV18
len: 15
d_gene: NA
CDR3aa: CASSPRQAQGETQYF
CDR3nt: TGTGCCAGCTCACCAAGACAGGCACAGGGCGAGACCCAGTACTTC

j_gene: TRBJ2-6
abundance: NA
v_gene: TRBV19
len: 14
d_gene: NA
CDR3aa: CASSIGAGANVLTF
CDR3nt: TGTGCCAGTAGTATAGGCGCTGGGGCCAACGTCCTGACTTTC

j_gene: TRBJ2-5
abundance: NA
v_gene: TRBV27
len: 14
d_gene: NA
CDR3aa: CASSFPGQGETQYF
CDR3nt: TGTGCCAGCAGTTTCCCGGGGCAGGGGGAGACCCAGTACTTC

j_gene: TRBJ1-2
abundance: NA
v_gene: TRBV6-6
len: 11
d_gene: NA
CDR3aa: CASNFNYGYTF
CDR3nt: TGTGCCAGCAATTTTAACTATGGCTACACCTTC

j_gene: TRBJ1-1
abundance: few
v_gene: TRBV6-1
len: 14
d_gene: TRBD1
CDR3aa: CASSEQGGNTEAFF
CDR3nt: TGTGCCAGCAGTGAACAGGGGGGGAACACTGAAGCTTTCTTT

j_gene: TRBJ2-2
abundance: NA
v_gene: TRBV5-1
len: 14
d_gene: TRBD1
CDR3aa: CASSLTGESGELFF
CDR3nt: TGCGCCAGCAGCTTAACAGGGGAGTCCGGGGAGCTGTTTTTT

j_gene: TRBJ1-3
abundance: NA
v_gene: TRBV7-2
len: 15
d_gene: NA
CDR3aa: CASRREDNSGNTIYF
CDR3nt: TGTGCCAGCAGACGAGAGGACAACTCTGGAAACACCATATATTTT

j_gene: TRBJ1-4
abundance: NA
v_gene: TRBV25-1
len: 14
d_gene: NA
CDR3aa: CASRSPATNEKLFF
CDR3nt: TGTGCCAGCCGAAGTCCCGCAACTAATGAAAAACTGTTTTTT

j_gene: TRBJ2-7
abundance: once
v_gene: TRBV7-2
len: 13
d_gene: NA
CDR3aa: CASSAREGDEQYF
CDR3nt: TGTGCCAGCAGCGCCCGCGAAGGAGACGAGCAGTACTTC

j_gene: TRBJ1-1
abundance: NA
v_gene: TRBV7-8
len: 14
d_gene: NA
CDR3aa: CASSLEGGNTEAFF
CDR3nt: TGTGCCAGCAGCTTAGAAGGGGGGAACACTGAAGCTTTCTTT

j_gene: TRBJ2-1
abundance: NA
v_gene: TRBV4-1
len: 15
d_gene: TRBD2
CDR3aa: CASSQGRLAGGPQFF
CDR3nt: TGCGCCAGCAGCCAAGGGCGACTAGCGGGAGGGCCCCAGTTCTTC

j_gene: TRBJ1-2
abundance: NA
v_gene: TRBV5-1
len: 13
d_gene: NA
CDR3aa: CASSPGQPYGYTF
CDR3nt: TGCGCCAGCAGCCCCGGACAGCCCTATGGCTACACCTTC

j_gene: TRBJ1-1
abundance: NA
v_gene: TRBV29-1
len: 13
d_gene: NA
CDR3aa: CSVDPLGADGAFF
CDR3nt: TGCAGCGTTGACCCCTTGGGAGCTGACGGAGCTTTCTTT

j_gene: TRBJ2-3
abundance: NA
v_gene: TRBV5-1
len: 16
d_gene: NA
CDR3aa: CASSLESLLSTDTQYF
CDR3nt: TGCGCCAGCAGCTTGGAATCCCTACTTAGCACAGATACGCAGTATTTT